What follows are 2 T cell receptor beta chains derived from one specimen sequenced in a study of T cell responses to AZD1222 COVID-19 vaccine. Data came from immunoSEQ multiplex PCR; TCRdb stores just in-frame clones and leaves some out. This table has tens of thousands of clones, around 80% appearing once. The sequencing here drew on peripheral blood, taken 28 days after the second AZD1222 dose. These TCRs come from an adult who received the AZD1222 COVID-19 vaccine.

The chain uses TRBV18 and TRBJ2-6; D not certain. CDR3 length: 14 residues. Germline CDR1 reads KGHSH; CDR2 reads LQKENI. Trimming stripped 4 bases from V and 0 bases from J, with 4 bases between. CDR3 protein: CASSQGSGANVLTF. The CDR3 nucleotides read TGTGCCAGCTCACAGGGCTCTGGGGCCAACGTCCTGACTTTC.

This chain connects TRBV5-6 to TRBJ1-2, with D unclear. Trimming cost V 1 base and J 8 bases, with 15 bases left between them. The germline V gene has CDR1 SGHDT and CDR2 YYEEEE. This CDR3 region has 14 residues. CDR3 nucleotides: TGTGCCAGCAGCTTGAGCGCCATCCGGAGGGGCTACACCTTC. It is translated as CASSLSAIRRGYTF.